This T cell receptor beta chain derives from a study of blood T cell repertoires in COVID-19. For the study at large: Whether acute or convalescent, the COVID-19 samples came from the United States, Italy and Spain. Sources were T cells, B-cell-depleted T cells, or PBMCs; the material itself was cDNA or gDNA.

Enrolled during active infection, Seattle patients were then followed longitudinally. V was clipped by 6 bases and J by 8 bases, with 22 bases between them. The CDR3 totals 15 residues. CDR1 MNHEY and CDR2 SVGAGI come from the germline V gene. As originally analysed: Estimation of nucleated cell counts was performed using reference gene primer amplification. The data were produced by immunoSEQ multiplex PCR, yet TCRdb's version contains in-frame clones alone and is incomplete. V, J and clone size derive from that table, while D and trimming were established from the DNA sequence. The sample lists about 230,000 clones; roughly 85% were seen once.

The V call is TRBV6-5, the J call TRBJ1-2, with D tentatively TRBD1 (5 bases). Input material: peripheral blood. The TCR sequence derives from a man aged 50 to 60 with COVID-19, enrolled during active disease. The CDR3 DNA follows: TGTGCCAGCAGAAGACCGACCGGGACGGAGGGGGGCTACACCTTC. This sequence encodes CASRRPTGTEGGYTF.